A selection of T cell receptor beta chains follows, all from one sample in a study of PD-L1 blockade in urothelial cancer. Using immunoSEQ multiplex PCR, the repertoire was profiled, and TCRdb retains in-frame clones only, with some absent. Here the sample spans 55,000 to 85,000 clones, 84% being singletons. The material sequenced was PBMCs, taken around atezolizumab (anti-PD-L1) treatment. These receptor sequences come from a woman aged 65 to 85 with urothelial cancer. Both conserved end residues are part of each CDR3. A D gene is named only where the DNA matches it firmly. A row's size may be missing; if present it is once, few, many or a size class.

length	size	V	J	D	CDR3	DNA
14	-	TRBV2	TRBJ2-3	TRBD1	CASSGRTGITTQYF	TGTGCCAGCAGTGGTCGGACAGGGATAACTACGCAGTATTTT
15	-	TRBV7-6	TRBJ2-3	-	CASSLARVSTDTQYF	TGTGCCAGCAGCTTAGCCAGGGTTAGCACAGATACGCAGTATTTT
13	-	TRBV29-1	TRBJ2-7	TRBD1	CSVLITGGYEQYF	TGCAGCGTTCTCATAACAGGGGGCTACGAGCAGTACTTC
14	once	TRBV29-1	TRBJ1-1	TRBD1	CSIHPGTGDTEAFF	TGCAGCATACACCCCGGGACAGGGGATACTGAAGCTTTCTTT
14	-	TRBV5-8	TRBJ2-3	-	CASITLRRTDTQYF	TGTGCCAGCATTACCCTGAGGCGAACAGATACGCAGTATTTT
16	-	TRBV9	TRBJ2-5	TRBD2	CASSVQAGGPGETQYF	TGTGCCAGCAGCGTACAAGCGGGAGGGCCCGGAGAGACCCAGTACTTC
13	-	TRBV2	TRBJ1-2	TRBD1	CASSGDRAYGYTF	TGTGCCAGCAGCGGGGACAGGGCCTATGGCTACACCTTC
14	-	TRBV6-1	TRBJ2-7	TRBD1	CASSDPDRFYEQYF	TGTGCCAGCAGTGACCCGGACAGGTTCTACGAGCAGTACTTC
16	-	TRBV25-1	TRBJ2-7	TRBD1	CASSEPARTGSYEQYF	TGTGCCAGCAGTGAGCCAGCCCGGACAGGGTCCTACGAGCAGTACTTC
11	-	TRBV29-1	TRBJ1-1	-	CSVADTGEAFF	TGCAGCGTTGCGGACACAGGCGAAGCTTTCTTT
14	once	TRBV10-3	TRBJ1-5	-	CAISEAGRNQPQHF	TGTGCCATCAGTGAGGCAGGGCGGAATCAGCCCCAGCATTTT
12	few	TRBV19	TRBJ1-5	-	CASRRGNQPQHF	TGTGCCAGTAGGAGGGGCAATCAGCCCCAGCATTTT
15	-	TRBV7-2	TRBJ1-1	-	CASSSQPTVNTEAFF	TGTGCCAGCAGCTCCCAACCGACTGTAAACACTGAAGCTTTCTTT
15	-	TRBV7-8	TRBJ2-7	-	CASSLAVGRLYEQYF	TGTGCCAGCAGCTTAGCTGTCGGCCGACTCTACGAGCAGTACTTC
13	-	TRBV30	TRBJ1-4	-	CAWKGPTNEKLFF	TGTGCCTGGAAGGGGCCAACTAATGAAAAACTGTTTTTT
15	-	TRBV29-1	TRBJ2-7	TRBD2	CSVETSGRFNGEQYF	TGCAGCGTGGAGACTAGCGGGAGATTTAATGGTGAGCAGTACTTC
16	-	TRBV10-1	TRBJ2-3	-	CASSPSGRGSTDTQYF	TGCGCCAGCAGCCCGTCGGGGCGGGGAAGCACAGATACGCAGTATTTT
14	-	TRBV9	TRBJ1-1	-	CASSAYRADTEAFF	TGTGCCAGCAGCGCGTACAGGGCGGACACTGAAGCTTTCTTT
15	-	TRBV12-5	TRBJ1-1	-	CASGLGAGGNTEAFF	TGTGCTAGTGGTTTGGGAGCAGGTGGCAACACTGAAGCTTTCTTT
18	-	TRBV7-2	TRBJ2-3	TRBD2	CASSYAGTSGGGLVRQYF	TGTGCCAGCAGCTACGCCGGGACTAGCGGGGGGGGGTTGGTCCGACAGTATTTT
14	once	TRBV4-2	TRBJ1-1	-	CASSQIKRDTEAFF	TGTGCCAGCAGCCAAATAAAGAGGGACACTGAAGCTTTCTTT
14	-	TRBV5-6	TRBJ2-7	-	CASSPTGLVHEQYF	TGTGCCAGCAGCCCGACGGGTCTTGTCCACGAGCAGTACTTC
16	-	TRBV25-1	TRBJ2-3	TRBD2	CASSDISTSGTDTQYF	TGTGCCAGCAGTGACATATCCACTAGCGGCACAGATACGCAGTATTTT
14	once	TRBV5-1	TRBJ2-7	-	CASSLAGNTYEQYF	TGCGCCAGCAGCTTGGCTGGCAACACCTACGAGCAGTACTTC
14	-	TRBV18	TRBJ1-2	-	CASSPGAFDYGYTF	TGTGCCAGCTCACCAGGGGCTTTTGACTATGGCTACACCTTC
14	-	TRBV7-9	TRBJ2-5	-	CASSSDPGGKTQYF	TGTGCCAGCAGCTCAGATCCAGGGGGGAAGACCCAGTACTTC
14	-	TRBV9	TRBJ2-5	TRBD2	CASSVVAGAETQYF	TGTGCCAGCAGCGTAGTCGCGGGAGCGGAGACCCAGTACTTC
16	-	TRBV15	TRBJ2-7	TRBD2	CATSARETSGSYEQYF	TGTGCCACCAGCGCCCGGGAGACTAGCGGGAGTTACGAGCAGTACTTC
15	-	TRBV7-9	TRBJ2-7	-	CASSLAAGFSYEQYF	TGTGCCAGCAGCTTAGCGGCAGGTTTTTCCTACGAGCAGTACTTC
15	-	TRBV6-1	TRBJ1-5	-	CASIEEYFGNQPQHF	TGTGCCAGCATCGAGGAGTATTTCGGCAATCAGCCCCAGCATTTT
16	-	TRBV7-3	TRBJ2-2	TRBD1	CASSPRDRGNTGELFF	TGTGCCAGCAGCCCTCGGGACAGGGGGAACACCGGGGAGCTGTTTTTT
10	-	TRBV2	TRBJ2-1	-	CASEQDEQFF	TGTGCCAGCGAGCAAGATGAGCAGTTCTTC